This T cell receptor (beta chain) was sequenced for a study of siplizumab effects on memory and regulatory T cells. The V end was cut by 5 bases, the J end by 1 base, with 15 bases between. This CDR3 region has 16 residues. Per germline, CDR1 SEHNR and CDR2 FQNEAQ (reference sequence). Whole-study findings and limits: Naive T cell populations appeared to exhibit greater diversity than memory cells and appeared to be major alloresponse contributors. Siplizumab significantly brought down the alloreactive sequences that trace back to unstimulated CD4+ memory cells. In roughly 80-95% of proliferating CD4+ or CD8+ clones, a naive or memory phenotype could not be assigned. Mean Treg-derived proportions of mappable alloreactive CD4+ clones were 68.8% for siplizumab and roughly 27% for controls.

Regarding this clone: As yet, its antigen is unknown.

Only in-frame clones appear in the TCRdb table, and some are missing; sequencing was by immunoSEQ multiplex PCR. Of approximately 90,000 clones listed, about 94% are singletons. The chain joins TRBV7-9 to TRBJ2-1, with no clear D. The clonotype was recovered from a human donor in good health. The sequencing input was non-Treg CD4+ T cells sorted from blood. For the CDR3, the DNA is TGTGCCAGCAGCCCCCTAGGGTTGAAGTCCTACAATGAGCAGTTCTTC. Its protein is CASSPLGLKSYNEQFF.